This TCR beta chain came from a study of blood T cell repertoires in COVID-19. Germline lookup yields CDR1 SQVTM and CDR2 ANQGSEA. V was trimmed by 4 bases and J by 4 bases, leaving 13 bases between them. This CDR3 is built from 13 residues. Sequencing was performed with immunoSEQ multiplex PCR; in TCRdb, only in-frame clones are kept and a portion is missing. Found here are approximately 350,000 clones, under 85% of them singletons; the top ten hold about 5.4%. The chain is built from TRBV29-1 and TRBJ1-2, with no clear D. Sequences were obtained from PBMCs or T cells enriched from blood (not recorded which). The receptor's source is a woman in her fifties or sixties who had recovered from COVID-19. The CDR3 protein is CSVGIPRGYGYTF. The CDR3 DNA follows: TGCAGCGTTGGTATACCTCGGGGCTATGGCTACACCTTC.